This T cell receptor beta chain came from a study of shared T cell receptors in the human thymus. Some clones are missing from TCRdb's copy, which holds only in-frame ones; the method was immunoSEQ multiplex PCR. The sample holds hundreds of thousands of clones; roughly 74% are singletons and the top ten take around 0.013%. The table lists this clone with a few counts. V lost 1 base, J lost 0 bases, and 3 bases stayed unmatched. CDR3 length equals 16 residues. Germline CDR1 reads SEHNR; CDR2 reads FQNEAQ (reference sequence). These records were also assigned to another study, of human thymus T cells. That report notes: Related research has reported that thymic repertoires overlap highly among unrelated individuals.

Sequencing was carried out using thymocytes. The origin of this receptor is a boy under three years old with a congenital heart defect. J is TRBJ2-5 and V is TRBV7-9; 9 bases map to TRBD2. The chain's CDR3 is CASSLGLAANQETQYF. DNA of the CDR3: TGTGCCAGCAGCTTAGGACTAGCGGCCAACCAAGAGACCCAGTACTTC.